This T cell receptor (beta chain) came from a study of T-cell memory formation after mild COVID-19. Study-wide points: The second-wave clones peaking on day 37 were not confirmed as SARS-CoV-2-specific. Clones shrinking between day 15 and 85 showed a balanced CD4/CD8 split, and those that grew later tilted toward CD4+.

TCRdb independently ran MiXCR on the 5' RACE reads; one entry per CDR3 protein. In the table there are under 350,000 distinct CDR3 sequences, around 16% of which are singletons. In this sample, this clonotype turned up a few times. Its antigen is not known. Sequenced input: PBMCs or a T cell subset sorted from them (not recorded which). This clonotype was obtained from a man aged 18 to 35 who had mild COVID-19 (a few samples of this study predate the infection). Cell type and time point are not known.

CDR3 bases: TGTGCCAGCAGCTTAGTTCGCGGGGCTATCGGAGATACGCAGTATTTT. Translation gives CASSLVRGAIGDTQYF. The rearrangement joins TRBV7-9 to TRBJ2-3, with D perhaps TRBD2 (6 bases). The ends were cut back, 1 base at V and 5 bases at J, with 16 bases in the middle. The length of the CDR3 is 16 residues. CDR1 and CDR2 (germline): SEHNR, FQNEAQ (reference sequence).